This T cell receptor (beta chain) was captured by sequencing in a study of T-cell reconstitution after alpha-beta-depleted transplantation in children. A TCRbeta library incorporating unique molecular identifiers was prepared. TCRdb re-analysed the PCR reads in MiXCR, keeping a single row per CDR3 protein. The sample yields 200,000 to 250,000 distinct CDR3 sequences, 8.2% seen once. Germline CDR1 DFQATT, CDR2 SNEGSKA (reference sequence). This CDR3 is 12 amino acids long. J gave up 6 bases and V 6 bases, and 4 bases lay outside the gene matches. This clonotype was detected many times. The receptor's source is a male patient aged 10-17 years who had a stem cell transplant for acute lymphoblastic leukemia, so the T cells may come from the graft donor. The sample in question was PBMCs, mostly from graft donor cells, obtained 180 days after TCRalphabeta/CD19-depleted stem cell transplant. The genes are TRBV20-1 and TRBJ2-1; 8 nucleotides agree with TRBD2. CDR3 sequence reads: CSAGTSTNEQFF. The CDR3 region has the DNA TGCAGTGCGGGGACTAGTACCAATGAGCAGTTCTTC.